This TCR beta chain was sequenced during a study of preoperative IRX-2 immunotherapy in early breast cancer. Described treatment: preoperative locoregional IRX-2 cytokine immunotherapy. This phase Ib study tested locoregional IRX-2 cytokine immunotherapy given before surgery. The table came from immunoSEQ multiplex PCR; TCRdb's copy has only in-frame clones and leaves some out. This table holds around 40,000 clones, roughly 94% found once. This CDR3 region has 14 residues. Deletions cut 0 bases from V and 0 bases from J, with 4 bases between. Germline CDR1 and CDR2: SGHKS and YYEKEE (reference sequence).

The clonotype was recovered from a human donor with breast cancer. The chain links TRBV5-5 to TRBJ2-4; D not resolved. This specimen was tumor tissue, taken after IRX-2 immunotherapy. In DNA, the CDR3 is TGTGCCAGCAGCTTGGTTTTAGCCAAAAACATTCAGTACTTC. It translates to CASSLVLAKNIQYF.